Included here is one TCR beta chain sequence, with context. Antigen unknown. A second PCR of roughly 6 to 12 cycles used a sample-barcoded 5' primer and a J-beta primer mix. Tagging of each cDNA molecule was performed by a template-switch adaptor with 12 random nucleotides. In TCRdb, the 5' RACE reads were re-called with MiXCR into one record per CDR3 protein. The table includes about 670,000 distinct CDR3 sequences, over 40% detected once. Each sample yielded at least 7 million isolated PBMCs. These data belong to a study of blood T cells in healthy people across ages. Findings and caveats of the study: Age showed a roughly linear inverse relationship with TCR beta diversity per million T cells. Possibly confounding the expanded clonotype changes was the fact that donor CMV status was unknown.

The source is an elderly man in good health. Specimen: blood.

CDR3 residues: CASNLRRAGGLGETQYF. For the CDR3, the DNA is TGTGCCAGCAACCTAAGACGAGCGGGGGGTCTTGGAGAGACCCAGTACTTC. The V gene is TRBV12-3 or TRBV12-4, the J gene TRBJ2-5; 9 nucleotides agree with TRBD2. This CDR3 has 17 residues. J was trimmed by 4 bases and V by 7 bases; bases with no gene match: 16.